The source of this T cell receptor (beta chain) is a study of cytomegalovirus exposure and HLA in healthy donors. Broader study findings: Relative to equally common others, HLA-associated TCR beta chains showed greater clonal expansion in a later analysis.

The PCR ran on 60 Vbeta and 13 Jbeta primers. Using immunoSEQ multiplex PCR, the repertoire was profiled, and TCRdb retains in-frame clones only, with some absent. The table lists 110,000 to 150,000 clones, around 77% of them singletons. As concerns this clone: Its specificity is not known.

CDR1 is LGHNA, CDR2 YSLEER, per germline. The CDR3 is made up of 15 amino acids. The J segment lost 11 bases and the V segment lost 0 bases, leaving 9 bases of the junction unmatched. This receptor was obtained from a man between 18 and 29 years old in good health and CMV-seronegative. The gene calls are TRBV4-3 and TRBJ2-1; 8 nucleotides match TRBD2. Sequenced: PBMCs. CDR3 bases: TGCGCCAGCAGCCAAGATCTGTTAGCGGGGCGGCAGCAGTTCTTC. The encoded protein is CASSQDLLAGRQQFF.